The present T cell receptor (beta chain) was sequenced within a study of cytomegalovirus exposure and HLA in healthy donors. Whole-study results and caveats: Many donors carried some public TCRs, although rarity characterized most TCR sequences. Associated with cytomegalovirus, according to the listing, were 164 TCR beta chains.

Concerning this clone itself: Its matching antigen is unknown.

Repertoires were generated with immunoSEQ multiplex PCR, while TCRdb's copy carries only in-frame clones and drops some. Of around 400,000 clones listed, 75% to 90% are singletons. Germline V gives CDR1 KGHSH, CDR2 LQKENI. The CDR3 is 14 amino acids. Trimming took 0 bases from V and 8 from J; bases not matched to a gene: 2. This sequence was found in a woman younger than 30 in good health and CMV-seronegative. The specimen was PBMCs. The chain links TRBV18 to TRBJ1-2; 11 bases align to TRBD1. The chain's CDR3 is CASSPPDRGQGYTF. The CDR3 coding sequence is TGTGCCAGCTCACCACCGGACAGGGGGCAGGGCTACACCTTC.